This T cell receptor beta chain was captured by sequencing in a study of shared clonotypes between healthy human individuals. The CDR3 runs to 13 residues. Looked up from germline, CDR1 is SGHRS and CDR2 is YFSETQ. Trimming took off 4 bases at V and 5 bases at J, with 9 bases between the two ends. Here immunoSEQ multiplex PCR was the method, and the copy in TCRdb shows in-frame clones only, minus some. The sample has 2 million to 3 million clones; 90% to 95% are singletons. Turning to this clone: Its antigen is currently unknown.

Findings and limits, study-wide: Some clonotypes were shared by all four sorted-subset donors, while others were not shared. The non-shared ones had lower generation probabilities than the shared ones. Of the naive CD4 clonotypes, about 5% were shared across a few donors.

This clonotype was obtained from a young man in good health. Some clones in this sample may be carry-over from other donors' samples. The sequenced sample was naive CD4+ T cells from PBMCs. The subset is: CD45RA+ positively selected. The rearrangement joins TRBV5-1 to TRBJ2-2, with TRBD1 as a possible D gene (6 bases). The CDR3 sequence: CASSKGETGELFF. In nucleotides, the CDR3 is TGCGCCAGCAGCAAGGGGGAAACCGGGGAGCTGTTTTTT.